This TCR beta chain derives from a study of blood T cell repertoires in COVID-19. The CDR3 has 15 residues. Germline CDR1 is KGHSH and CDR2 is LQKENI. V was cut by 1 base and J by 1 base, with 9 bases left in between. TCRdb's copy holds only in-frame clones and misses some; the assay was immunoSEQ multiplex PCR. The table has around 300,000 clones, 70% to 90% seen once. This TCR was sampled from a man aged 18-30 years with active or convalescent COVID-19. The chain recombines TRBV18 with TRBJ2-3, with D possibly matching TRBD1 (6 bases). Sequencing input: peripheral blood. CDR3 coding DNA: TGTGCCAGCTCACCACTTCAGGGGCGCACAGATACGCAGTATTTT. Amino acids: CASSPLQGRTDTQYF.